This is a list of T cell receptor beta chains from one sample in a study of a mutant IDH1 vaccine in newly diagnosed glioma. For these receptors, no antigen is known. Profiled with immunoSEQ multiplex PCR; TCRdb holds only in-frame clones, not every one. The sample carries some 87,000 clones, 81% recorded once. Source: PBMCs, taken from a glioma patient whose treatment included an IDH1 peptide vaccine. The origin of the receptors is a man aged 35 to 55 with glioma. CDR3s include the opening cysteine and the closing phenylalanine or tryptophan. Each record gives: D gene, V gene, clone size, J gene, CDR3 protein, CDR3 DNA. A D gene is named only where the DNA matches it firmly. Size tells how often a clone was seen (once, few, many) or the class of an expanded clone, and some rows leave it out.

D gene: TRBD1; V gene: TRBV11-1; clone size: once; J gene: TRBJ1-5; CDR3 protein: CASSLAGTGDQPQHF; CDR3 DNA: TGTGCCAGCAGCTTAGCCGGGACAGGGGATCAGCCCCAGCATTTT
D gene: NA; V gene: TRBV2; clone size: once; J gene: TRBJ1-1; CDR3 protein: CASSFEVVTEAFF; CDR3 DNA: TGTGCCAGCAGTTTTGAAGTTGTGACTGAAGCTTTCTTT
D gene: NA; V gene: TRBV19; clone size: NA; J gene: TRBJ2-7; CDR3 protein: CASSPRPNLSYEQYF; CDR3 DNA: TGTGCCAGTAGTCCTAGACCGAATCTTAGCTACGAGCAGTACTTC
D gene: NA; V gene: TRBV11-2; clone size: once; J gene: TRBJ1-3; CDR3 protein: CASSPTRTGNTIYF; CDR3 DNA: TGTGCCAGCAGCCCTACTCGGACTGGAAACACCATATATTTT
D gene: NA; V gene: TRBV9; clone size: NA; J gene: TRBJ1-3; CDR3 protein: CASSVGDAAGHTIYF; CDR3 DNA: TGTGCCAGCAGCGTAGGGGACGCCGCCGGACACACCATATATTTT
D gene: NA; V gene: TRBV7-9; clone size: NA; J gene: TRBJ1-2; CDR3 protein: CASSLVTRGNYGYTF; CDR3 DNA: TGTGCCAGCAGCTTAGTTACCAGGGGAAACTATGGCTACACCTTC
D gene: TRBD1; V gene: TRBV19; clone size: NA; J gene: TRBJ1-5; CDR3 protein: CASSVTGTAYSNQPQHF; CDR3 DNA: TGTGCCAGTAGTGTCACCGGGACAGCGTATAGCAATCAGCCCCAGCATTTT
D gene: NA; V gene: TRBV4-3; clone size: once; J gene: TRBJ2-1; CDR3 protein: CASSQWLVTYNEQFF; CDR3 DNA: TGCGCCAGCAGCCAATGGCTTGTCACTTACAATGAGCAGTTCTTC
D gene: TRBD2; V gene: TRBV7-9; clone size: NA; J gene: TRBJ2-1; CDR3 protein: CASSTSSSGGSYNEQFF; CDR3 DNA: TGTGCCAGCAGCACCAGCTCTAGCGGGGGCTCCTACAATGAGCAGTTCTTC
D gene: NA; V gene: TRBV7-9; clone size: NA; J gene: TRBJ1-1; CDR3 protein: CASVPGIRDTEAFF; CDR3 DNA: TGTGCCAGCGTACCCGGCATCAGGGACACTGAAGCTTTCTTT
D gene: NA; V gene: TRBV28; clone size: NA; J gene: TRBJ1-3; CDR3 protein: CASSLRIFRAIDTIYF; CDR3 DNA: TGTGCCAGCAGTTTACGGATTTTCAGGGCAATAGACACCATATATTTT
D gene: TRBD1; V gene: TRBV5-1; clone size: few; J gene: TRBJ1-5; CDR3 protein: CASSMGDRFNQPQHF; CDR3 DNA: TGCGCCAGCAGCATGGGGGACAGGTTCAATCAGCCCCAGCATTTT
D gene: TRBD1; V gene: TRBV28; clone size: NA; J gene: TRBJ2-2; CDR3 protein: CASSPDRAAGELFF; CDR3 DNA: TGTGCCAGCAGCCCCGACAGGGCCGCCGGGGAGCTGTTTTTT
D gene: TRBD1; V gene: TRBV6-6; clone size: NA; J gene: TRBJ1-3; CDR3 protein: CASRPPTGSEGNTIYF; CDR3 DNA: TGTGCCAGCAGACCCCCGACAGGGTCGGAGGGAAACACCATATATTTT
D gene: NA; V gene: TRBV9; clone size: NA; J gene: TRBJ1-6; CDR3 protein: CASGPGDSPLHF; CDR3 DNA: TGTGCCAGCGGCCCAGGGGACTCACCCCTCCACTTT
D gene: TRBD2; V gene: TRBV5-4; clone size: NA; J gene: TRBJ2-5; CDR3 protein: CASSSPTSGGAETQYF; CDR3 DNA: TGTGCCAGCAGCTCACCGACTAGCGGGGGGGCGGAGACCCAGTACTTC